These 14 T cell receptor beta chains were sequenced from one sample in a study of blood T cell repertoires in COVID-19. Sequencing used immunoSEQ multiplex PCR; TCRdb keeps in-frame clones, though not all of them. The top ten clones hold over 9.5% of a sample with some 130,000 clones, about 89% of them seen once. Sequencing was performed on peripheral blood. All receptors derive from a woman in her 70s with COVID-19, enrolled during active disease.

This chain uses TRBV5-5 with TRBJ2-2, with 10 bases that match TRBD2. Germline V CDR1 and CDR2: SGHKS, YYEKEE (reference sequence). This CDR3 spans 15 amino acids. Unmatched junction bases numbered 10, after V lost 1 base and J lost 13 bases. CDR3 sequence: CASSLYSGGSIRLFF. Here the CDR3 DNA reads TGTGCCAGCAGCTTGTATAGCGGGGGGTCCATAAGGCTGTTTTTT.

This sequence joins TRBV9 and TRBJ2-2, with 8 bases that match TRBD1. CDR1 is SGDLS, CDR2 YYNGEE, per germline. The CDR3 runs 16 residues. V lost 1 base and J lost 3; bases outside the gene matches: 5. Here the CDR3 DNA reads TGTGCCAGCAGCGTACAGGGGGCAAGGGACACCGGGGAGCTGTTTTTT. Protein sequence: CASSVQGARDTGELFF.

CDR3 nucleotide sequence: TGTGCCAGCAGAATGGGACAGGGGGACGGAAAACTGTTTTTT. Translated: CASRMGQGDGKLFF. The chain recombines TRBV6-5 with TRBJ1-4, with 11 bases that match TRBD1. Germline V CDR1 and CDR2: MNHEY, SVGAGI. This CDR3 contains 14 residues. V lost 6 bases to trimming and J lost 10 bases; unmatched junction nucleotides: 7.

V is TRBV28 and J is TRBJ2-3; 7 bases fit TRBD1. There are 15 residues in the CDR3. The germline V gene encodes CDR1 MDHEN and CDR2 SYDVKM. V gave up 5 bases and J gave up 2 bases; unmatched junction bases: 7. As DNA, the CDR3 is TGTGCCAGCAGTCTTAGGACAGGCTACACAGATACGCAGTATTTT. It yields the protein CASSLRTGYTDTQYF.

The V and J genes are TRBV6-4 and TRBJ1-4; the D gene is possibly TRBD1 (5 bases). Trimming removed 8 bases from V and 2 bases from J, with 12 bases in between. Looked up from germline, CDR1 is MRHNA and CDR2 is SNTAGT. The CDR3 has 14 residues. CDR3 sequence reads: CASAQESTNEKLFF. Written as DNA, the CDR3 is TGTGCCAGCGCACAGGAGAGCACTAATGAAAAACTGTTTTTT.

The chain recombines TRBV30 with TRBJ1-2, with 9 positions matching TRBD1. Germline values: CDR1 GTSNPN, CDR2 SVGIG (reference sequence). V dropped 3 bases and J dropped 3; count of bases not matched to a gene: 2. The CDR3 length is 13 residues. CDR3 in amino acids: CAWSRTGDYGYTF. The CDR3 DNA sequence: TGTGCCTGGAGCCGGACAGGGGACTATGGCTACACCTTC.

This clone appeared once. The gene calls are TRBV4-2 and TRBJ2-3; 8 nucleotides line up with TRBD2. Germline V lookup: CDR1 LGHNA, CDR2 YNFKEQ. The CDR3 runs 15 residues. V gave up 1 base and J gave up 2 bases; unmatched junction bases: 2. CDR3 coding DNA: TGTGCCAGCAGCCAAGGAGCGGGGGACACAGATACGCAGTATTTT. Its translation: CASSQGAGDTDTQYF.

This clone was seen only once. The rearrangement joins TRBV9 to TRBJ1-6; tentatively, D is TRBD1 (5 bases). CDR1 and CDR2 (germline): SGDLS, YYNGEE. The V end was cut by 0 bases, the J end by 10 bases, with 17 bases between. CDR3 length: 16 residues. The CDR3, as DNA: TGTGCCAGCAGCGTAGGGCCACCGGGGGTAATATCACCCCTCCACTTT. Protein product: CASSVGPPGVISPLHF.

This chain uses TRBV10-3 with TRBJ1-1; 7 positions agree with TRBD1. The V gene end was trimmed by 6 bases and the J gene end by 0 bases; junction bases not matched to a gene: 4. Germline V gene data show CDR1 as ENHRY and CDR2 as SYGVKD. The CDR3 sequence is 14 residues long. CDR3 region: CAIRSGQLNTEAFF. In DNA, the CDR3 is TGTGCCATCAGATCGGGACAGTTGAACACTGAAGCTTTCTTT.

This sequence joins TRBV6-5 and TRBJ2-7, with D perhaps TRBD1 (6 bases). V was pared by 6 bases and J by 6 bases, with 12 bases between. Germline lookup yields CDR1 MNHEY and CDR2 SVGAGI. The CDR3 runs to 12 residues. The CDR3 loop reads CASRTGIGEQYF. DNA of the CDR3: TGTGCCAGCAGGACAGGCATCGGCGAGCAGTACTTC.

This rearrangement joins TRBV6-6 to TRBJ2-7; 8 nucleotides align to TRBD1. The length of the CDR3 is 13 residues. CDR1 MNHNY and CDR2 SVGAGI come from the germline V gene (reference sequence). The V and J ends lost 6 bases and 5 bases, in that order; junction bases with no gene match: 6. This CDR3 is CASRGQGADEQYF. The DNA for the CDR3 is TGTGCCAGCAGGGGGCAGGGGGCGGACGAGCAGTACTTC.

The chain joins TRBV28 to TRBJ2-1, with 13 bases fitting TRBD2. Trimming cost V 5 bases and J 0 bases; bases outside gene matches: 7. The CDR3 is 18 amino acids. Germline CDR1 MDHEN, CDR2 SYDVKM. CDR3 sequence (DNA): TGTGCCAGCAGTCCCAGGGGACTAGCGGGGAGCTCCTACAATGAGCAGTTCTTC. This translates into CASSPRGLAGSSYNEQFF.

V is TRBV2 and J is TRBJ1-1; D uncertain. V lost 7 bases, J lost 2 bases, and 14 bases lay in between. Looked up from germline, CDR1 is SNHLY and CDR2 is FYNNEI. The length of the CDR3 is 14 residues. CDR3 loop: CASNRNPTNTEAFF. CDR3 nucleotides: TGTGCCAGCAACCGAAATCCAACAAACACTGAAGCTTTCTTT.

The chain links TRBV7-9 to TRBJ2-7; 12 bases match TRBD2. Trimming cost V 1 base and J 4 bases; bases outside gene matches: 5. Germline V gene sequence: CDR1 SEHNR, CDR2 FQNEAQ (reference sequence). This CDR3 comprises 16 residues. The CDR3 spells CASSLERLAGGYEQYF. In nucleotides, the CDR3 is TGTGCCAGCAGCTTAGAGCGGCTAGCGGGGGGGTACGAGCAGTACTTC.